This T cell receptor (beta chain) stems from a study of monozygotic twins with inflammatory bowel disease. A remark on this clonotype: The antigen remains unidentified.

The CDR3 is made up of 13 amino acids. Per germline, CDR1 GTSNPN and CDR2 SVGIG (reference sequence). Total RNA amounting to about 4,000 ng went into each TCR library. Eight reactions per sample, run separately, yielded cDNA. TCRdb reprocessed the 5' RACE reads and reports one entry per CDR3 protein, with no DNA. This sample's table reports around 380,000 distinct CDR3 sequences. Study-wide points: Possibly reflecting limited power, no difference in repertoire similarity was found between concordant and discordant twins.

The receptor was isolated from a human donor with ulcerative colitis or Crohn's disease, or a healthy co-twin of an affected twin (not recorded which). The sample taken for sequencing was blood. The V call is TRBV30, the J call TRBJ1-1. This CDR3 is CAWKETLNTEAFF. Combining the CDR3 with reference TRBV30 and TRBJ1-1 gives the whole variable domain SQTIHQWPATLVQPVGSPLSLECTVEGTSNPNLYWYRQAAGRGLQLLFYSVGIGQISSEVPQNLSASRPQDRQFILSSKKLLLSDSGFYLCAWKETLNTEAFFGQGTRLTVV.